This TCR beta chain stems from a study of OX40 agonist ivuxolimab in advanced cancers. Looking at the study overall: People who had prior anti-PD-1, anti-PD-L1 or anti-CTLA-4 therapy could take part, and under 45% had some.

Measured with immunoSEQ multiplex PCR; TCRdb has only the in-frame clones, and not every one. The table shows tens of thousands of clones, with 80% to 90% occurring only once. The CDR3 loop spans 14 amino acids. Between the trimmed V and J ends, which lost 7 bases and 4 bases, there was a span of 17 bases. Germline CDR1 is SQVTM and CDR2 is ANQGSEA. The TCR sequence derives from an adult with an advanced solid tumor such as melanoma, head and neck, liver or kidney cancer. The sample in question was CD4+ or CD8+ T cells sorted from blood, obtained in a trial of the OX40 agonist ivuxolimab. The chain links TRBV29-1 to TRBJ1-5; D might be TRBD1 (5 bases). This CDR3 is CSALGGVGNQPQHF. The CDR3 region has the DNA TGCAGCGCCCTGGGGGGTGTAGGTAATCAGCCCCAGCATTTT.